This TCR beta chain emerged from a study of T-cell memory formation after mild COVID-19. V shed 6 bases and J shed 9 bases, with 20 bases lying between them. The CDR3 spans 14 residues. This clonotype was seen a few times. Constant-segment primers were used for 5'RACE, and the resulting TCR alpha and TCR beta cDNA libraries carried sample barcodes and UMIs. TCRdb independently ran MiXCR on the 5' RACE reads; one entry per CDR3 protein. The top ten clones hold around 3.8% of a sample with roughly 180,000 distinct CDR3 sequences, around a tenth of them seen once. The sequence derives from a man between 18 and 29 years old who had mild COVID-19 (a few samples of this study predate the infection). Cell type and time point are not known. This rearrangement joins TRBV12-3 or TRBV12-4 to TRBJ1-2, with a weak D call TRBD1 (5 bases). The sample comprised PBMCs or a T cell subset sorted from them (not recorded which). As DNA, the CDR3 is TGTGCCAGCAGCCACGGGACGGCGTCATCACGCTACACCTTC. It is translated as CASSHGTASSRYTF.